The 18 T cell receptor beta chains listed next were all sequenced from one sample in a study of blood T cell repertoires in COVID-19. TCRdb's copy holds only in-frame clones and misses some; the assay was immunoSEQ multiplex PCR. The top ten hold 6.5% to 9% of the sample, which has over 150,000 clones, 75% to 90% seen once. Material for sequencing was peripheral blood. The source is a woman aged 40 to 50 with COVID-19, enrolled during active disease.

The CDR3 here is CASRPGTGNNEQFF. The CDR3 bases are TGCGCCAGCAGGCCCGGGACAGGGAACAATGAGCAGTTCTTC. This chain connects TRBV10-1 to TRBJ2-1; TRBD1 matches at 9 bases. The J segment lost 5 bases and the V segment lost 6 bases, leaving 5 bases of the junction unmatched. This CDR3 spans 14 amino acids. Germline V gene lookup returns CDR1 WNHNN and CDR2 SYGVQD (reference sequence).

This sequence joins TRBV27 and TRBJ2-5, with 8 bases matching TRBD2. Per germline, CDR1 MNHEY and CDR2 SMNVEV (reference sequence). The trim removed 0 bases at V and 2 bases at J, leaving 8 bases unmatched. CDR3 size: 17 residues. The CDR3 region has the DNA TGTGCCAGCAGTTTATCAGGAGTACTAGCGGAACAAGAGACCCAGTACTTC. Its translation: CASSLSGVLAEQETQYF.

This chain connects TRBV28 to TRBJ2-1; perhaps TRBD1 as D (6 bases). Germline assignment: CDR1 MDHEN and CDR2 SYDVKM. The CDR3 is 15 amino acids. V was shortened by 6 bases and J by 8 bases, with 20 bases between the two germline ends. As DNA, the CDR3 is TGTGCCAGCAGCTTACCACAGGGTTCAGGCGATGAGCAGTTCTTC. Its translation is CASSLPQGSGDEQFF.

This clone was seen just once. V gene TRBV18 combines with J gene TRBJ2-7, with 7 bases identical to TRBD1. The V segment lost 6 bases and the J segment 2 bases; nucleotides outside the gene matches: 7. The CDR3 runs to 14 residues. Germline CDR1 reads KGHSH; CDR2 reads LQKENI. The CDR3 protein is CASSQSQGAYEQYF. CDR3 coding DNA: TGTGCCAGCTCTCAAAGTCAGGGGGCCTACGAGCAGTACTTC.

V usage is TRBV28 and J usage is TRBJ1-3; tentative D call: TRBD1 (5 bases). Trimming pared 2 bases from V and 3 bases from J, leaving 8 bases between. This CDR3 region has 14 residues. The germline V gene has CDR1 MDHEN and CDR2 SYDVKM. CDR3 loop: CASSLAGLGNTIYF. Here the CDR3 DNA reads TGTGCCAGCAGTTTAGCAGGGCTTGGAAACACCATATATTTT.

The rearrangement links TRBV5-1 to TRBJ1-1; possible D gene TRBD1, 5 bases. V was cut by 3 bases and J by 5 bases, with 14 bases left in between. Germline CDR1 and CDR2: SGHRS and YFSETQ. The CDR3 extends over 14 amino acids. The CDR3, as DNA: TGCGCCAGCAGCTCTCAGGGTGTGGGTACTGAAGCTTTCTTT. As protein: CASSSQGVGTEAFF.

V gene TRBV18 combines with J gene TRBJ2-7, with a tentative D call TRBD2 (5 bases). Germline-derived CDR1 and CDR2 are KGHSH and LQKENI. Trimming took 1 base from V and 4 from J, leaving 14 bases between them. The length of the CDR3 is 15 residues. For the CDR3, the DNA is TGTGCCAGCTCACCACTCGGGTCAGGCGGGTACGAGCAGTACTTC. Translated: CASSPLGSGGYEQYF.

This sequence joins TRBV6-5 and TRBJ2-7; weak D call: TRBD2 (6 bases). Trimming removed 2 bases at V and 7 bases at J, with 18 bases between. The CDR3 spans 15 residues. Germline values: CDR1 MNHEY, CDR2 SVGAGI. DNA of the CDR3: TGTGCCAGCAGTTACGGGACTCAAGGGGCGCGAGAGCAGTACTTC. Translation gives CASSYGTQGAREQYF.

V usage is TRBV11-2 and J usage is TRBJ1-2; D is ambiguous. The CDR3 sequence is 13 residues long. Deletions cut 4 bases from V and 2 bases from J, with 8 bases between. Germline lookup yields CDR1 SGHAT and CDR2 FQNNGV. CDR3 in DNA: TGTGCCAGCAGCTACAGACCGAACTATGGCTACACCTTC. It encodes CASSYRPNYGYTF. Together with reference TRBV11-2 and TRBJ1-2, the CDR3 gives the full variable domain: EAGVAQSPRYKIIEKRQSVAFWCNPISGHATLYWYQQILGQGPKLLIQFQNNGVVDDSQLPKDRFSAERLKGVDSTLKIQPAKLEDSAVYLCASSYRPNYGYTFGSGTRLTVV.

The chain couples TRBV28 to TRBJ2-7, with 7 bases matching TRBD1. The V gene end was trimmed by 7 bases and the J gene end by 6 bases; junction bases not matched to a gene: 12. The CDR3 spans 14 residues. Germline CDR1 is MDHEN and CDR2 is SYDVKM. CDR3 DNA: TGTGCCAGCACCTTCCCCCTGACAGGGTCCGAGCAGTACTTC. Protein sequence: CASTFPLTGSEQYF.

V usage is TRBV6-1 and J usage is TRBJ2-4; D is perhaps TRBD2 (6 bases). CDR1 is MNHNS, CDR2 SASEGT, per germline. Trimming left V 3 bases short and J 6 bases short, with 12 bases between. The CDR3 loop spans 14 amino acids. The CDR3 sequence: CASSERASANIQYF. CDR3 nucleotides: TGTGCCAGCAGTGAGCGAGCTAGCGCAAACATTCAGTACTTC.

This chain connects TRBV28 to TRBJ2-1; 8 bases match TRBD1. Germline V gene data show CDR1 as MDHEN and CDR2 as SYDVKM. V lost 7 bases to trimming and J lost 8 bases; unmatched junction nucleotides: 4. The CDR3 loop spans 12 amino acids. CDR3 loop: CASTGGSYEQFF. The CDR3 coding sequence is TGTGCCAGCACAGGGGGCTCGTATGAGCAGTTCTTC.

The CDR3: CASCRRGTEAFF. CDR3 DNA sequence: TGTGCCAGCTGCCGGAGGGGCACTGAAGCTTTCTTT. The J gene is TRBJ1-1, the V gene TRBV12-3 or TRBV12-4, with D possibly being TRBD1 (5 bases). There are 12 residues in the CDR3. Between the trimmed V and J ends, which lost 8 bases and 4 bases, there was a span of 11 bases.

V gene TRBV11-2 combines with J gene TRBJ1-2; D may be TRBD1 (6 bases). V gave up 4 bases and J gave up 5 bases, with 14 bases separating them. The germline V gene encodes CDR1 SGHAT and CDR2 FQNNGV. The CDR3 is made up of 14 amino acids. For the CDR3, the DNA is TGTGCCAGCAGCTCCCGGGACAAACTGTATGGCTACACCTTC. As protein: CASSSRDKLYGYTF.

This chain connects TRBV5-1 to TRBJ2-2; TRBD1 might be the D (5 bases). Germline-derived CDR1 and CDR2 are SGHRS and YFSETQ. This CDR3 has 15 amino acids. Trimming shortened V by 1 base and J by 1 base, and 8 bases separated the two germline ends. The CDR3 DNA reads TGCGCCAGCAGCTTGAAGGGGATGAACACCGGGGAGCTGTTTTTT. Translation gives CASSLKGMNTGELFF.

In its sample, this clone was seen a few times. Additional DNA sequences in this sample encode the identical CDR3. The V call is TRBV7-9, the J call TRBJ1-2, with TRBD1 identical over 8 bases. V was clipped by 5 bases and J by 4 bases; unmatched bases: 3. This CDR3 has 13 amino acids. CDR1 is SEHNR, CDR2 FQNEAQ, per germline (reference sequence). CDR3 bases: TGTGCCAGCAGCCCCGGGACAGGCTATGGCTACACCTTC. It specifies CASSPGTGYGYTF.

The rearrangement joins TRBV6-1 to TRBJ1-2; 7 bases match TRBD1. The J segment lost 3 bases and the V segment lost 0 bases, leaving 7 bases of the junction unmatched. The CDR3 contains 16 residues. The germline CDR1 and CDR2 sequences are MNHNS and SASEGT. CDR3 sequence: CASSEASQGWYYGYTF. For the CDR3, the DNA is TGTGCCAGCAGTGAAGCGTCACAGGGGTGGTACTATGGCTACACCTTC.

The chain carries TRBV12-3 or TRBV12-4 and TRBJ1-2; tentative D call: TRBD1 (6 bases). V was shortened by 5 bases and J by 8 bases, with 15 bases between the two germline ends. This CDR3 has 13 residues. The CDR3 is CASSVQGLGGYTF. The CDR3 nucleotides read TGTGCCAGCAGTGTACAGGGTTTGGGGGGCTACACCTTC.